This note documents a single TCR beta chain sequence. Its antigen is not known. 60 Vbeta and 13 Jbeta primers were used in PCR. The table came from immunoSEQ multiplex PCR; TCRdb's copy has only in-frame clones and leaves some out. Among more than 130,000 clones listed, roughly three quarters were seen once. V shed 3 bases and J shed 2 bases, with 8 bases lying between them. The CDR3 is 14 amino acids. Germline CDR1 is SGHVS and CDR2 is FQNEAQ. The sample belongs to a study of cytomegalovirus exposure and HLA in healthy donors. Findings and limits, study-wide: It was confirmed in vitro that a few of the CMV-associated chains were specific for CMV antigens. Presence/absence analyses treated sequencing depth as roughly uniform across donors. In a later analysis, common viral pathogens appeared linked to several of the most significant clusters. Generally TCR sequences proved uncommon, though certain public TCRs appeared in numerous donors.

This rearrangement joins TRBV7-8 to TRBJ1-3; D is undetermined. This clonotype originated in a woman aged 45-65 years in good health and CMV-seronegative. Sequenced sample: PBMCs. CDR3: CASSFTAAGNTIYF. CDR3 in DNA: TGTGCCAGCAGCTTCACAGCTGCTGGAAACACCATATATTTT.